One sample yielded the 24 T cell receptor beta chains listed below, sequenced in a study of T-cell memory formation after mild COVID-19. TCRdb ran MiXCR on the 5' RACE reads and lists one entry per CDR3 protein. Here the sample spans over 150,000 distinct CDR3 sequences, 20% to 25% being singletons. The sequenced sample consisted of PBMCs or a T cell subset sorted from them (not recorded which). The receptors shown here come from an adult woman who had mild COVID-19 (a few samples of this study predate the infection). Cell type and time point are not known.

The chain recombines TRBV11-2 with TRBJ2-3, with D perhaps TRBD2 (6 bases). The CDR3 is made up of 15 amino acids. Deletions cut 2 bases from V and 0 bases from J, with 9 bases between. Germline values: CDR1 SGHAT, CDR2 FQNNGV. The CDR3 here is CASSLMGGSTDTQYF. The CDR3 nucleotides read TGTGCCAGCAGCTTAATGGGGGGAAGCACAGATACGCAGTATTTT. The complete variable domain, with remaining parts taken from reference TRBV11-2 and TRBJ2-3, reads EAGVAQSPRYKIIEKRQSVAFWCNPISGHATLYWYQQILGQGPKLLIQFQNNGVVDDSQLPKDRFSAERLKGVDSTLKIQPAKLEDSAVYLCASSLMGGSTDTQYFGPGTRLTVL.

In this sample, this clonotype turned up a few times. The chain combines TRBV15 with TRBJ2-7, with D maybe TRBD2 (6 bases). V was cut by 6 bases and J by 2 bases, with 11 bases left in between. The CDR3 runs to 13 residues. CDR1 and CDR2 from the germline V gene are LNHNV and YYDKDF (reference sequence). CDR3 protein: CATSPGRTYEQYF. The CDR3 DNA follows: TGTGCCACCAGTCCAGGGAGGACCTACGAGCAGTACTTC.

This chain uses TRBV7-3 with TRBJ2-3; 9 positions agree with TRBD1. The CDR3 covers 15 residues. V shed 2 bases, J shed 4 bases, and the junction held 4 bases outside the gene matches. CDR1 and CDR2 (germline): SGHTA, FQGTGA. This CDR3 is CASSLRQGGPDTQYF. CDR3 coding DNA: TGTGCCAGCAGCTTACGACAGGGGGGGCCAGATACGCAGTATTTT.

This clonotype has just a few counts. The genes are TRBV28 and TRBJ2-2, with D perhaps matching TRBD2 (6 bases). The V gene's germline CDR1 is MDHEN and CDR2 SYDVKM. This CDR3 is built from 14 residues. With 4 bases removed from V and 2 bases from J, the gap between germline ends came to 8 bases. CDR3 coding DNA: TGTGCCAGCAGTTCCGGGGGTAACACCGGGGAGCTGTTTTTT. Translation gives CASSSGGNTGELFF. The full variable domain, with the rest looked up from reference TRBV28 and TRBJ2-2, is DVKVTQSSRYLVKRTGEKVFLECVQDMDHENMFWYRQDPGLGLRLIYFSYDVKMKEKGDIPEGYSVSREKKERFSLILESASTNQTSMYLCASSSGGNTGELFFGEGSRLTVL.

Only a few counts were recorded for this clonotype. The chain joins TRBV5-1 to TRBJ1-1; 7 bases are shared with TRBD1. Per the germline V gene, CDR1 is SGHRS and CDR2 is YFSETQ. CDR3 length equals 16 residues. The trim removed 4 bases at V and 1 base at J, leaving 10 bases unmatched. This chain's CDR3 is CASSPSPGTANTEAFF. The DNA of the CDR3 is TGCGCCAGCAGCCCCTCTCCCGGGACAGCGAACACTGAAGCTTTCTTT.

The J gene is TRBJ1-5, the V gene TRBV4-1, with D unresolved. The CDR3 is 14 amino acids. V lost 1 base, J lost 3 bases, and 7 bases lay in between. The germline V gene has CDR1 MGHRA and CDR2 YSYEKL. The CDR3 region has the DNA TGCGCCAGCAGCCAAGTGGGAGTCAATCAGCCCCAGCATTTT. Residues: CASSQVGVNQPQHF.

The genes are TRBV7-3 and TRBJ2-1; D perhaps matches TRBD2 (5 bases). Trimming removed 5 bases at V and 7 bases at J, with 18 bases between. CDR3 length: 15 residues. Germline CDR1 and CDR2: SGHTA and FQGTGA. The CDR3 loop reads CASSRLLGERNEQFF. CDR3 nucleotide sequence: TGTGCCAGCAGCCGGCTCCTGGGAGAGAGGAATGAGCAGTTCTTC.

This clonotype turned up a few times. J is TRBJ2-7 and V is TRBV12-3 or TRBV12-4, with D uncertain. The CDR3 spans 12 residues. V shed 1 base and J shed 6 bases, with 7 bases lying between them. CDR3 bases: TGTGCCAGCAGTTTAGTGGGGTTCGAGCAGTACTTC. Translation: CASSLVGFEQYF.

This clonotype was counted many times. The CDR3 bases are TGTGCCAGCAGCTTAGTGGAGCAAGAGACCCAGTACTTC. Protein: CASSLVEQETQYF. The chain uses TRBV7-8 and TRBJ2-5; no clear D. The germline gives CDR1 SGHVS, CDR2 FQNEAQ. The CDR3 sequence is 13 residues long. The V and J ends lost 1 base and 2 bases respectively, with 5 bases between them.

Only a few counts were recorded for this clonotype. The chain joins TRBV20-1 to TRBJ2-4; D perhaps matches TRBD1 (5 bases). Germline V gives CDR1 DFQATT, CDR2 SNEGSKA (reference sequence). V was pared by 3 bases and J by 0 bases, with 18 bases between. This CDR3 is 17 amino acids long. CDR3 nucleotides: TGCAGTGCTAGTGGCAGGGATGAGAAGCTAGCCAAAAACATTCAGTACTTC. Protein product: CSASGRDEKLAKNIQYF.

The table lists this clonotype with a few counts. The rearrangement joins TRBV5-1 to TRBJ1-1, with D tentatively TRBD1 (5 bases). Trimming removed 4 bases at V and 3 bases at J, with 13 bases between. Germline assignment: CDR1 SGHRS and CDR2 YFSETQ. CDR3 length: 14 amino acids. The CDR3 is CASSIGSGYTEAFF. CDR3 in DNA: TGCGCCAGCAGCATTGGCTCAGGGTACACTGAAGCTTTCTTT.

Within the sample, this clonotype is medium-sized (0.01 to 0.1%). The J gene is TRBJ2-1, the V gene TRBV29-1; the match to TRBD2 covers 10 bases. J gave up 8 bases and V 0 bases, and 13 bases lay outside the gene matches. The CDR3 is 17 amino acids. Germline-derived CDR1 and CDR2 are SQVTM and ANQGSEA. The CDR3 is CSVEDDRSGGARDEQFF. Here the CDR3 DNA reads TGCAGCGTTGAAGATGACCGGAGCGGGGGGGCCCGGGATGAGCAGTTCTTC.

The chain is built from TRBV6-1 and TRBJ1-1; a possible D gene is TRBD1 (5 bases). Germline V gene sequence: CDR1 MNHNS, CDR2 SASEGT. The CDR3 consists of 14 residues. The V and J ends lost 4 bases and 1 base respectively, with 10 bases between them. CDR3 DNA: TGTGCCAGCAGTGTGGGGGTTGGGAACACTGAAGCTTTCTTT. It is translated as CASSVGVGNTEAFF.

This chain links TRBV20-1 with TRBJ2-7; no definite D call. Germline CDR1 reads DFQATT; CDR2 reads SNEGSKA (reference sequence). The CDR3 has 13 amino acids. V was trimmed by 2 bases and J by 4 bases, leaving 12 bases between them. The CDR3 loop is CSARTPGVYEQYF. The CDR3 bases are TGCAGTGCTAGAACCCCGGGTGTTTACGAGCAGTACTTC.

This chain links TRBV7-8 with TRBJ2-1, with TRBD2 matching over 7 bases. The germline V gene has CDR1 SGHVS and CDR2 FQNEAQ. J lost 10 bases, V lost 4 bases, and 16 bases had no gene match. This CDR3 region has 16 residues. The CDR3 protein is CASSSTSRQAGSEQFF. CDR3 DNA sequence: TGTGCCAGCAGCTCGACTAGCCGCCAAGCGGGTTCCGAGCAGTTCTTC.

A few counts support this clonotype. The chain combines TRBV7-9 with TRBJ2-1, with D maybe TRBD1 (6 bases). V lost 5 bases to trimming and J lost 6 bases, with 17 bases between them. This CDR3 spans 15 amino acids. Per germline, CDR1 SEHNR and CDR2 FQNEAQ (reference sequence). CDR3 DNA sequence: TGTGCCAGCAGCCCGGGACATCTTGGATCCAATGAGCAGTTCTTC. This sequence encodes CASSPGHLGSNEQFF.

V and J are TRBV6-2 or TRBV6-3 and TRBJ1-1; unclear D gene. The V end lost 0 bases, the J end lost 4 bases, and 9 bases lay between the germline ends. The CDR3 is 14 residues long. Germline V gene sequence: CDR1 MNHEY, CDR2 SVGEGT. CDR3 residues: CASSYSGGRTEAFF. The CDR3 region has the DNA TGTGCCAGCAGTTACTCTGGAGGGCGCACTGAAGCTTTCTTT.

The V gene is TRBV11-2, the J gene TRBJ1-2; TRBD1 matches at 7 bases. V was pared by 0 bases and J by 6 bases, with 7 bases of the junction left unmatched. The CDR3 has 15 residues. CDR1 SGHAT and CDR2 FQNNGV come from the germline V gene. The CDR3 DNA reads as TGTGCCAGCAGCTTAGATTTAGGGGGCAGCGATGGCTACACCTTC. This gives the protein CASSLDLGGSDGYTF.

This clonotype came up a few times. The V gene is TRBV7-6, the J gene TRBJ2-1, with 7 bases lining up with TRBD2. The CDR3 has 13 amino acids. Germline CDR1 is SGHVS and CDR2 is FNYEAQ. V was pared by 4 bases and J by 6 bases, with 3 bases of the junction left unmatched. The CDR3 loop is CASSWGGPNEQFF. CDR3 DNA sequence: TGTGCCAGCAGCTGGGGAGGGCCCAATGAGCAGTTCTTC.

This sequence joins TRBV13 and TRBJ2-7, with TRBD2 identical over 11 bases. From germline, CDR1 is PRHDT and CDR2 FYEKMQ (reference sequence). The CDR3 contains 15 residues. After removal of 3 bases from V and 4 bases from J, the junction contained 5 bases not matched to a gene. The DNA for the CDR3 is TGTGCCAGCAGCTTGGGGACTAGCGGTGTTTACGAGCAGTACTTC. This codes for CASSLGTSGVYEQYF.

The genes are TRBV6-5 and TRBJ2-7, with D perhaps TRBD2 (6 bases). The CDR3 has 15 amino acids. Trimming cost V 2 bases and J 5 bases, with 16 bases left between them. In germline, CDR1 is MNHEY, CDR2 SVGAGI. The CDR3 is CASSYGEVQADEQYF. CDR3 bases: TGTGCCAGCAGTTACGGGGAGGTTCAGGCGGACGAGCAGTACTTC.

The rearrangement uses TRBV4-1 and TRBJ1-5, with D perhaps TRBD1 (6 bases). The CDR3 contains 16 residues. V dropped 0 bases and J dropped 11 bases, with 20 bases sitting between them. CDR1 and CDR2 from the germline V gene are MGHRA and YSYEKL. CDR3 residues: CASSQDYPGQFLTQHF. CDR3 coding DNA: TGCGCCAGCAGCCAAGATTACCCAGGACAGTTTTTGACCCAGCATTTT.

J is TRBJ2-2 and V is TRBV7-9; 7 bases agree with TRBD1. V lost 0 bases and J lost 6; bases outside the gene matches: 4. Germline V CDR1 and CDR2: SEHNR, FQNEAQ (reference sequence). The CDR3 is made up of 15 amino acids. CDR3 sequence: CASSLATGSAGELFF. The CDR3 DNA follows: TGTGCCAGCAGCTTAGCGACAGGGTCGGCCGGGGAGCTGTTTTTT.

The rearrangement joins TRBV5-1 to TRBJ2-7; D might be TRBD1 (7 bases). V was shortened by 2 bases and J by 5 bases, with 8 bases between the two germline ends. Germline V gives CDR1 SGHRS, CDR2 YFSETQ. This CDR3 has 12 amino acids. CDR3 residues: CASSFRGDEQYF. DNA for the CDR3: TGCGCCAGCAGCTTCAGGGGGGACGAGCAGTACTTC.